Listed here are 12 T cell receptor beta chains from one sample, sequenced in a study of early T cells in non-severe SARS-CoV-2 infection. TCRdb re-called the 5' RACE reads with MiXCR, one entry per CDR3 protein. Of under 100,000 distinct CDR3 sequences listed, approximately 14% are singletons. Sequencing was done on a sample of whole blood. All receptors come from an adult who was a healthcare worker with PCR-confirmed SARS-CoV-2 infection or an uninfected control (not recorded which).

With respect to this clonotype: A clone one base away is much larger, so this may be a read error. The chain employs TRBV6-1 and TRBJ1-6; no definite D call. Germline CDR1 and CDR2: MNHNS and SASEGT. This CDR3 is 11 amino acids long. Trimming removed 6 bases at V and 10 bases at J, with 7 bases between. The CDR3 sequence is CASREYSPLHF. CDR3 coding DNA: TGTGCCAGCAGGGAATACTCACCCCTCCACTTT.

This clonotype was detected only a few times. V is TRBV12-3 or TRBV12-4 and J is TRBJ2-3; D possibly corresponds to TRBD1 (6 bases). There are 14 residues in the CDR3. V lost 2 bases to trimming and J lost 8 bases, with 14 bases between them. The DNA of the CDR3 is TGTGCCAGCAGTTTATATCAGGGGAACGGTACGCAGTATTTT. Its translation: CASSLYQGNGTQYF.

Only a few counts were recorded for this clonotype. The rearrangement uses TRBV7-2 and TRBJ2-1, with 11 bases that match TRBD2. Germline V CDR1 and CDR2: SGHTA, FQGNSA. V gave up 5 bases and J gave up 7 bases; unmatched junction bases: 10. The CDR3 length is 16 residues. The chain's CDR3 is CASSLLWASGGNEQFF. The CDR3 DNA is TGTGCCAGCAGCCTCCTCTGGGCTAGCGGGGGGAATGAGCAGTTCTTC.

This clonotype was recorded many times. V and J are TRBV9 and TRBJ1-1; 8 bases map to TRBD1. Germline V gene data show CDR1 as SGDLS and CDR2 as YYNGEE. The CDR3 length is 15 residues. V shed 3 bases and J 1 base; nucleotides not matched to a gene: 5. CDR3 residues: CASSATTGANTEAFF. CDR3 coding DNA: TGTGCCAGCAGCGCTACGACAGGGGCGAACACTGAAGCTTTCTTT.

This clonotype came up a few times. The chain combines TRBV10-1 with TRBJ1-4; no clear D gene. The CDR3 covers 13 residues. The germline V gene has CDR1 WNHNN and CDR2 SYGVQD (reference sequence). The V and J ends lost 4 bases and 7 bases respectively, with 10 bases between them. CDR3 amino acids: CASSGGLGEKLFF. CDR3 in DNA: TGCGCCAGCAGTGGAGGGCTTGGTGAAAAACTGTTTTTT.

This clonotype appeared a few times. The gene calls are TRBV4-3 and TRBJ2-5; D gene uncertain. Per the germline V gene, CDR1 is LGHNA and CDR2 is YSLEER. Trimming pared 0 bases from V and 0 bases from J, leaving 14 bases between. The CDR3 length is 17 residues. The CDR3 sequence is CASSQEIAGPYQETQYF. The CDR3 nucleotides are TGCGCCAGCAGCCAAGAAATAGCAGGACCGTACCAAGAGACCCAGTACTTC.

This clonotype was counted between two and nine times. V and J are TRBV11-2 and TRBJ2-3; D remains ambiguous. V was cut by 1 base and J by 1 base, with 6 bases left in between. Per the germline V gene, CDR1 is SGHAT and CDR2 is FQNNGV. The CDR3 has 14 amino acids. The CDR3 sequence is CASSLGQRTDTQYF. The CDR3 nucleotides are TGTGCCAGCAGCTTAGGGCAGCGCACAGATACGCAGTATTTT. Full variable domain (outside the CDR3, taken from reference TRBV11-2 and TRBJ2-3): EAGVAQSPRYKIIEKRQSVAFWCNPISGHATLYWYQQILGQGPKLLIQFQNNGVVDDSQLPKDRFSAERLKGVDSTLKIQPAKLEDSAVYLCASSLGQRTDTQYFGPGTRLTVL.

This rearrangement joins TRBV4-1 to TRBJ1-1; no clear D. Trimming removed 1 base at V and 1 base at J, with 10 bases between. This CDR3 spans 15 amino acids. CDR1 is MGHRA and CDR2 is YSYEKL in the germline V gene. CDR3 nucleotide sequence: TGCGCCAGCAGCCAAGTCCCGGTTGCGAACACTGAAGCTTTCTTT. This gives the protein CASSQVPVANTEAFF.

In its sample, this clonotype was seen a few times. This chain links TRBV4-3 with TRBJ1-2; D not resolved. CDR1 and CDR2 from the germline V gene are LGHNA and YSLEER. The CDR3 is made up of 17 amino acids. V was pared by 0 bases and J by 8 bases, with 22 bases between. CDR3 sequence reads: CASSQDNPIWGGNGYTF. CDR3 nucleotide sequence: TGCGCCAGCAGCCAAGATAACCCGATCTGGGGTGGTAACGGCTACACCTTC.

V and J are TRBV7-9 and TRBJ2-1; either TRBD1 or TRBD2 may supply D (5 bases each). This CDR3 is built from 15 residues. The germline V and J ends were trimmed by 3 bases and 12 bases, with 21 bases remaining between them. CDR1 SEHNR and CDR2 FQNEAQ come from the germline V gene (reference sequence). The CDR3 here is CASSFGQRNPGAQFF. The CDR3, as DNA: TGTGCCAGCAGCTTCGGCCAGAGAAATCCCGGGGCGCAGTTCTTC. Full variable domain (rest looked up from reference TRBV7-9 and TRBJ2-1): DTGVSQNPRHKITKRGQNVTFRCDPISEHNRLYWYRQTLGQGPEFLTYFQNEAQLEKSRLLSDRFSAERPKGSFSTLEIQRTEQGDSAMYLCASSFGQRNPGAQFFGPGTRLTVL.

This rearrangement joins TRBV12-3 or TRBV12-4 to TRBJ2-3; D not certain. The CDR3 contains 13 residues. Trimming removed 3 bases from V and 3 bases from J, with 7 bases in between. DNA for the CDR3: TGTGCCAGCAGTTTGCTCAGGACAGATACGCAGTATTTT. Protein sequence: CASSLLRTDTQYF.

Only a few counts were recorded for this clonotype. The V gene is TRBV3-1, the J gene TRBJ2-3; D assignment may be TRBD1 or TRBD2 (5 bases each). The CDR3 consists of 16 residues. Trimming took 0 bases from V and 4 from J, leaving 14 bases between them. Germline CDR1 is LGHDT and CDR2 is YNNKEL (reference sequence). The CDR3 sequence: CASSQDLSLGADTQYF. CDR3 bases: TGTGCCAGCAGCCAAGATTTGAGCCTGGGGGCAGATACGCAGTATTTT.